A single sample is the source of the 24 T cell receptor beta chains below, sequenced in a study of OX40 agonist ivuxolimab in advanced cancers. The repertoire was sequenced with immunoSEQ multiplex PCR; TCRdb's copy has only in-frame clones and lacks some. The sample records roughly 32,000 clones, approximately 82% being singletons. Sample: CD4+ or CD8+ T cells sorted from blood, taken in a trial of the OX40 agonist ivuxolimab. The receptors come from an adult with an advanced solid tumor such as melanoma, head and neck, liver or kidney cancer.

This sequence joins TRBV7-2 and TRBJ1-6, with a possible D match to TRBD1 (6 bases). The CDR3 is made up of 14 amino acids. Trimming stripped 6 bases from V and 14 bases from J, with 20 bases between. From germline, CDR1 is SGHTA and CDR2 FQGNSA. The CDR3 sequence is CASRSEGGTGSLHF. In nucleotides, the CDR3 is TGTGCCAGCAGATCCGAGGGGGGAACCGGATCCCTCCACTTT.

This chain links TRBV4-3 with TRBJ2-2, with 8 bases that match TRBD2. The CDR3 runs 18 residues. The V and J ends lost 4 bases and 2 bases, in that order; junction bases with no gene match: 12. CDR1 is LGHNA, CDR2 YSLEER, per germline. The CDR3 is CASSPLLAAKTNTGELFF. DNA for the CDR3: TGCGCCAGCAGCCCGTTACTAGCGGCCAAGACCAACACCGGGGAGCTGTTTTTT.

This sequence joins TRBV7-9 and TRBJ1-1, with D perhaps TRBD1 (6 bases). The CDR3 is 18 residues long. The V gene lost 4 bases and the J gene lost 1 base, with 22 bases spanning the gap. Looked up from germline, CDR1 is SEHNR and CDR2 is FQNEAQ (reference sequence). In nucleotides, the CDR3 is TGTGCCAGCAGCTCCCCCGTGGGGGCGCGGCAACAGAACACTGAAGCTTTCTTT. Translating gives CASSSPVGARQQNTEAFF.

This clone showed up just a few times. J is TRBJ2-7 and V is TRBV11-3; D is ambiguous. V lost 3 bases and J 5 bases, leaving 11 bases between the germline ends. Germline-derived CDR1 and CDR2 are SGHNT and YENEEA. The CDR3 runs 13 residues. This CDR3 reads CASSFGRQHEQYF. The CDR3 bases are TGTGCCAGCAGCTTCGGTAGACAACACGAGCAGTACTTC. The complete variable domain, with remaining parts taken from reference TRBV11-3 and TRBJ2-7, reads EAGVVQSPRYKIIEKKQPVAFWCNPISGHNTLYWYLQNLGQGPELLIRYENEEAVDDSQLPKDRFSAERLKGVDSTLKIQPAELGDSAVYLCASSFGRQHEQYFGPGTRLTVT.

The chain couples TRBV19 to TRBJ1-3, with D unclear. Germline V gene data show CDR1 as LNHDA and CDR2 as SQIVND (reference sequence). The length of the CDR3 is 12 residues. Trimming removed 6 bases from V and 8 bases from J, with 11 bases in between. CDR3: CASRPGWDTIYF. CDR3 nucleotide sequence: TGTGCCAGTAGACCAGGCTGGGACACCATATATTTT.

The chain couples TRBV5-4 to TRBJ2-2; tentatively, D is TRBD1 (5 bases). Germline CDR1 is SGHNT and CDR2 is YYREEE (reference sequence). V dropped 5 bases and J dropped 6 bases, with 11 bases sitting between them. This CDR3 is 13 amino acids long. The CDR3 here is CASRSAGSGELFF. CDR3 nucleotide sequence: TGTGCCAGCAGATCAGCAGGGTCCGGGGAGCTGTTTTTT.

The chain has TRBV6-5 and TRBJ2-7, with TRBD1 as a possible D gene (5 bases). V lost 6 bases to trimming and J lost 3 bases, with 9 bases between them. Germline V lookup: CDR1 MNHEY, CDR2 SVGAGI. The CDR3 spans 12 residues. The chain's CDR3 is CASSRDSYEQYF. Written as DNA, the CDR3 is TGTGCCAGCAGCCGCGACAGCTACGAGCAGTACTTC.

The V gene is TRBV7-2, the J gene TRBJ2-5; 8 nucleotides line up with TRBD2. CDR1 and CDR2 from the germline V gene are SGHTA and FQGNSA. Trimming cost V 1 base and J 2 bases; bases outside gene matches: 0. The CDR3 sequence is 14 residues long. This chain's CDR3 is CASSLGGGQETQYF. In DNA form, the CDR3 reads TGTGCCAGCAGCTTAGGCGGGGGGCAAGAGACCCAGTACTTC.

CDR3 in amino acids: CASSLQGADTEAFF. The CDR3 DNA reads as TGCGCCAGCAGCTTGCAGGGGGCGGACACTGAAGCTTTCTTT. V and J are TRBV5-1 and TRBJ1-1; 8 bases fit TRBD1. The CDR3 has 14 amino acids. The V and J ends lost 1 base and 3 bases, in that order; junction bases with no gene match: 2. Germline-derived CDR1 and CDR2 are SGHRS and YFSETQ.

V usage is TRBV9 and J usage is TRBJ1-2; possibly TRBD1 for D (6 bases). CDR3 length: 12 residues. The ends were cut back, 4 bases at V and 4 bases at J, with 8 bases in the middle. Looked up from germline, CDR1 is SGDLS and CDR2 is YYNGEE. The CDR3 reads CASSRDTYGYTF. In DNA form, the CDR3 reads TGTGCCAGCAGCCGGGACACCTATGGCTACACCTTC. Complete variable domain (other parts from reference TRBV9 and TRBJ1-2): DSGVTQTPKHLITATGQRVTLRCSPRSGDLSVYWYQQSLDQGLQFLIQYYNGEERAKGNILERFSAQQFPDLHSELNLSSLELGDSALYFCASSRDTYGYTFGSGTRLTVV.

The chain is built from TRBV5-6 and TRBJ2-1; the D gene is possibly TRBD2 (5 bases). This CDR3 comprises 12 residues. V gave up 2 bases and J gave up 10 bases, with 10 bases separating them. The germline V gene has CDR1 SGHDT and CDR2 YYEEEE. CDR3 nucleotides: TGTGCCAGCAGCTTAGTGGGAGCCGAGCAGTTCTTC. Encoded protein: CASSLVGAEQFF.

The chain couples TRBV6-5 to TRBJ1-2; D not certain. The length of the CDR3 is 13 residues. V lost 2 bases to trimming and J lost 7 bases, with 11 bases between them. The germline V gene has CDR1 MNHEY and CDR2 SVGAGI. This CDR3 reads CASSYRSVGGYTF. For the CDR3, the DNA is TGTGCCAGCAGTTACAGATCGGTGGGTGGCTACACCTTC.

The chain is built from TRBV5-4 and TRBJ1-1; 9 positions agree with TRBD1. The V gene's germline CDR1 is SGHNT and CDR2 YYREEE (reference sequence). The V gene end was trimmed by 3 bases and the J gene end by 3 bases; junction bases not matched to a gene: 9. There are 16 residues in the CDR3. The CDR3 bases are TGTGCCAGCAGCTCTCGGACAGGGGCCACTCACACTGAAGCTTTCTTT. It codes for CASSSRTGATHTEAFF.

CDR3 in amino acids: CASSGDAVTQYF. Written as DNA, the CDR3 is TGTGCCAGCAGCGGGGACGCAGTAACGCAGTATTTT. The chain combines TRBV11-2 with TRBJ2-3; D might be TRBD1 or TRBD2, each matching 5 bases. The V gene lost 5 bases and the J gene lost 9 bases, with 12 bases spanning the gap. The germline CDR1 and CDR2 sequences are SGHAT and FQNNGV. This CDR3 region has 12 residues.

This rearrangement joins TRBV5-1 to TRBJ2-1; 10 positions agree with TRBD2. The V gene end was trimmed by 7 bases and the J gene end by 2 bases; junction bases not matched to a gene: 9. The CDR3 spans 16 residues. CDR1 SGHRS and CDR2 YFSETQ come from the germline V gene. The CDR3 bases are TGCGCCAGCGACCCCCAGAGCGGGAGGGCCTACAATGAGCAGTTCTTC. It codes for CASDPQSGRAYNEQFF.

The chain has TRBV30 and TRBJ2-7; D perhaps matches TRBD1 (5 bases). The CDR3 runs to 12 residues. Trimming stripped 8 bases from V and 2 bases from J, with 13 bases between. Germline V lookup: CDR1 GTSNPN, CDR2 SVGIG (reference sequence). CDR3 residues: CATQGRTYEQYF. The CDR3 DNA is TGTGCCACCCAGGGCAGAACCTACGAGCAGTACTTC. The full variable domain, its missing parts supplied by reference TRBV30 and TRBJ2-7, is SQTIHQWPATLVQPVGSPLSLECTVEGTSNPNLYWYRQAAGRGLQLLFYSVGIGQISSEVPQNLSASRPQDRQFILSSKKLLLSDSGFYLCATQGRTYEQYFGPGTRLTVT.

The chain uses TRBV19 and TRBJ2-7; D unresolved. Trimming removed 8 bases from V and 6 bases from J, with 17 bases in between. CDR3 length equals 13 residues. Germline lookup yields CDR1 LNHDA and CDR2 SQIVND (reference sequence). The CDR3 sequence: CASATGGMAEQYF. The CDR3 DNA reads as TGTGCCAGTGCTACCGGCGGCATGGCCGAGCAGTACTTC.

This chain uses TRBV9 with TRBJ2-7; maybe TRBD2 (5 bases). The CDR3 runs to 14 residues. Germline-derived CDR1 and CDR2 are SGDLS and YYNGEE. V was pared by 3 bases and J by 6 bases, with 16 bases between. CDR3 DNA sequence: TGTGCCAGCAGCGGAACCGGGCCCCGGGGCGAGCAGTACTTC. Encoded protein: CASSGTGPRGEQYF.

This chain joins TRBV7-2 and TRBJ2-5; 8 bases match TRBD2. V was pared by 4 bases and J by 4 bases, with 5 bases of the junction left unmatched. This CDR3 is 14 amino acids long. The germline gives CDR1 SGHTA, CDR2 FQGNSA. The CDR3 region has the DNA TGTGCCAGCAGCTATAGCGGGATAGGAGAGACCCAGTACTTC. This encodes CASSYSGIGETQYF.

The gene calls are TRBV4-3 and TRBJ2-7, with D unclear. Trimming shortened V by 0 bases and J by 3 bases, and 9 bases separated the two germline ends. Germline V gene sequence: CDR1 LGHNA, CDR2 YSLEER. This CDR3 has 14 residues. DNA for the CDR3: TGCGCCAGCAGCCAAGAGCGCACCAGCTACGAGCAGTACTTC. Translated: CASSQERTSYEQYF.

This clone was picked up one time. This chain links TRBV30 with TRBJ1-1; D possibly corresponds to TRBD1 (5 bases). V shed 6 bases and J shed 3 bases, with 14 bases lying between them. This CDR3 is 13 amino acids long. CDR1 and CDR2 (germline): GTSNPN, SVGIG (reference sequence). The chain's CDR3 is CACRGTEYTEAFF. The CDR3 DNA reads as TGTGCCTGCCGTGGGACGGAGTACACTGAAGCTTTCTTT.

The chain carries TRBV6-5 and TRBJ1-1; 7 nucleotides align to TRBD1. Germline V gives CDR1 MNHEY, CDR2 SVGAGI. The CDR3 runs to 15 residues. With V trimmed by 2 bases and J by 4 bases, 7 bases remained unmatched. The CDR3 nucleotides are TGTGCCAGCAGTTACAACAGGGGAGGGCCCACTGAAGCTTTCTTT. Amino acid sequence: CASSYNRGGPTEAFF.

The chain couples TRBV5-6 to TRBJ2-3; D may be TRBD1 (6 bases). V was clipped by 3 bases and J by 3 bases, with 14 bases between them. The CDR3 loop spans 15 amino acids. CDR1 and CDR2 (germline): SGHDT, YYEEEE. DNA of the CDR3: TGTGCCAGCAGCTCCTTGCACAGGGCTACAGATACGCAGTATTTT. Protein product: CASSSLHRATDTQYF.

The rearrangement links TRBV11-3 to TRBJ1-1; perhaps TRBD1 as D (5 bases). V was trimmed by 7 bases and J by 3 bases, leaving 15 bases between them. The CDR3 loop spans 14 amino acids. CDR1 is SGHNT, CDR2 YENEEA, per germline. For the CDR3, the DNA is TGTGCCAGCACCCTTGGGGGGAAGGACACTGAAGCTTTCTTT. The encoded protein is CASTLGGKDTEAFF.